Listed here is a single T cell receptor beta chain. Antigen: not known. This sample was taken from a study of CXCR3-negative and CXCR3-positive naive CD8 T cells. Across the study: Per library, roughly 1.6 +/- 0.3 million reads; roughly 150 million TRB reads overall.

5' RACE with UMI labels generated the TRB cDNA libraries. Reprocessing the 5' RACE reads, TCRdb reports a single entry for every CDR3 protein and omits DNA. In total, the table holds around 88,000 distinct CDR3 sequences. Study-wide points: Memory cells differed in TRBV-TRBJ usage, but naive CXCR3-negative and CXCR3-positive cells had similar usage. CXCR3-negative naive cells had less hydrophobic TRB CDR3s than did CXCR3-positive naive cells.

CD8+ T cell subsets were each sorted in triplicate, about 300,000 cells apiece. The length of the CDR3 is 19 residues. In germline, CDR1 is LGHDT, CDR2 YNNKEL (reference sequence). Sequencing input: naive CXCR3+ CD8+ T cells from blood. The subset here: CD45RO-CCR7+CD27+CD95- naive CD8+ T cells expressing CXCR3 (TNR3+). V usage is TRBV3-1 and J usage is TRBJ2-3; the TCRdb D gene call, TRBD1, has no DNA to confirm it. The sequence came from a human donor in good health. Some clones in this sample may be carry-over from other donors' samples. CDR3 amino acids: CASSLGDRNVASLTDTQYF.